This T cell receptor (beta chain) was identified during a study of blood T cell repertoires in COVID-19. Study context: Acute-phase and convalescent COVID-19 samples originated in the United States, Italy and Spain.

Measured with immunoSEQ multiplex PCR; TCRdb has only the in-frame clones, and not every one. The sample yields a few hundred thousand clones, 70% to 90% seen once. All enrollees were about 18 to 89 years old and from about 25 US areas. Participants reported their clinical history, and cohort assignment relied on those reports. Germline-derived CDR1 and CDR2 are SGDLS and YYNGEE. The CDR3 has 15 residues. The trim removed 4 bases at V and 2 bases at J, leaving 9 bases unmatched. The V gene is TRBV9, the J gene TRBJ2-7; TRBD1 matches at 7 bases. The sample taken for sequencing was PBMCs or T cells enriched from blood (not recorded which). This clonotype was obtained from a woman aged 30 to 39 who had recovered from COVID-19. CDR3 in amino acids: CASSSSTGKAYEQYF. CDR3 DNA sequence: TGTGCCAGCAGCTCCTCGACAGGGAAGGCCTACGAGCAGTACTTC.